The entry below describes one T cell receptor (beta chain). The record originates from a study of blood T cell repertoires in COVID-19. Study overall: Acute and convalescent COVID-19 samples came from the United States, Italy and Spain. The analysed material was cDNA or gDNA that came from T cells, B-cell-depleted T cells, or PBMCs.

Original analysis: Nucleated cell counts were estimated from reference gene primer amplification. Method: immunoSEQ multiplex PCR; TCRdb's copy keeps in-frame clones and lacks some. That table furnishes V, J and clone size, whereas the DNA furnished D and trimming. The sample includes about 80,000 clones, approximately 82% seen only once; the top ten take roughly 22%. J lost 1 base, V lost 4 bases, and 5 bases had no gene match. Germline V gene sequence: CDR1 SGHRS, CDR2 YFSETQ. The CDR3 loop spans 16 amino acids. This TCR derives from a human donor in a cohort sampled during active COVID-19. The V gene is TRBV5-1, the J gene TRBJ1-5, with 10 bases aligning to TRBD1. Sequencing was carried out using peripheral blood. CDR3 in amino acids: CASSAGTGASNQPQHF. DNA of the CDR3: TGCGCCAGCAGCGCCGGGACAGGGGCCAGCAATCAGCCCCAGCATTTT.